Detailed here is one TCR beta chain. This sample was taken from a study of siplizumab effects on memory and regulatory T cells. Roughly 95,000 TCR templates per sample were assayed. Sequencing used immunoSEQ multiplex PCR; TCRdb keeps in-frame clones, though not all of them. The sample comprises approximately 120,000 clones, about 90% of which are singletons, and under 0.75% rests with the top ten. Losses at the gene ends were 0 bases for V and 7 bases for J; bases not matched to a gene: 2. Germline loops: CDR1 MNHEY, CDR2 SVGAGI. The CDR3 consists of 13 residues. The receptor was derived from a human donor in good health. The sample taken for sequencing was Tregs sorted from blood. This chain links TRBV6-5 with TRBJ2-5, with 7 bases that match TRBD2. The DNA of the CDR3 is TGTGCCAGCAGTTACTCCCGGGAGGTGACCCAGTACTTC. It specifies CASSYSREVTQYF.